Listed below are T cell receptor beta chains from one sample, sequenced in a study of OX40 agonist ivuxolimab in advanced cancers. Produced via immunoSEQ multiplex PCR; TCRdb's table is partial and in-frame only. The sample has roughly 76,000 clones; about 85% are singletons. The sequencing here drew on CD4+ or CD8+ T cells sorted from blood, taken in a trial of the OX40 agonist ivuxolimab. The receptors derive from an adult with an advanced solid tumor such as melanoma, head and neck, liver or kidney cancer. The CDR3 runs from the conserved cysteine through the conserved F or W. A D gene is named only where the DNA matches it firmly. Size values are once, few and many counts, or a class for expanded clones, and some rows have none.

CDR3 length	J gene	V gene	clone size	D gene	CDR3 protein	CDR3 DNA
15	TRBJ2-6	TRBV6-1	once	-	CASNRRGSGANVLTF	TGTGCCAGCAACAGGAGGGGTTCTGGGGCCAACGTCCTGACTTTC
16	TRBJ2-7	TRBV28	-	-	CASSFHIQGSSYEQYF	TGTGCCAGCAGTTTTCACATACAGGGTAGCTCCTACGAGCAGTACTTC
16	TRBJ1-3	TRBV9	-	TRBD1	CASSGPGRTGRNTIYF	TGTGCCAGCAGCGGGCCGGGGAGGACAGGGAGAAACACCATATATTTT
13	TRBJ2-7	TRBV11-1	-	TRBD1	CASRDRGPYEQYF	TGTGCCAGCAGGGACAGGGGCCCCTACGAGCAGTACTTC
14	TRBJ1-3	TRBV7-9	-	TRBD1	CASSLGTDGNTIYF	TGTGCCAGCAGCCTCGGGACAGATGGAAACACCATATATTTT
12	TRBJ2-3	TRBV6-5	-	-	CASSYAGDTQYF	TGTGCCAGCAGTTACGCGGGGGATACGCAGTATTTT
14	TRBJ2-3	TRBV7-3	-	TRBD2	CASSLSGGTDTQYF	TGTGCCAGCAGCTTAAGCGGGGGGACAGATACGCAGTATTTT
14	TRBJ2-3	TRBV5-1	-	-	CASSLIKYTDTQYF	TGCGCCAGCAGCTTGATCAAATACACAGATACGCAGTATTTT
15	TRBJ1-2	TRBV6-1	few	TRBD1	CASSDQDRRGHGYTF	TGTGCCAGCAGTGACCAGGACAGGAGGGGCCATGGCTACACCTTC
14	TRBJ2-1	TRBV5-5	-	-	CASSLGPTYNEQFF	TGTGCCAGCAGCCTAGGCCCGACCTACAATGAGCAGTTCTTC
15	TRBJ1-6	TRBV10-3	-	TRBD1	CAISEGQGYNSPLHF	TGTGCCATCAGTGAGGGACAGGGCTATAATTCACCCCTCCACTTT
16	TRBJ2-5	TRBV5-1	-	TRBD1	CASSLNRGFGRETQYF	TGCGCCAGCAGCTTAAACAGGGGGTTCGGCCGGGAGACCCAGTACTTC
15	TRBJ1-2	TRBV15	-	-	CATSRDPRQNYGYTF	TGTGCCACCAGCAGAGACCCTCGACAGAACTATGGCTACACCTTC
13	TRBJ2-3	TRBV6-5	-	-	CASRARVTDTQYF	TGTGCCAGCAGAGCCAGGGTCACAGATACGCAGTATTTT
16	TRBJ1-6	TRBV11-2	-	TRBD1	CASSLDEDRPYSPLHF	TGTGCCAGCAGCTTAGACGAGGACAGGCCTTATTCACCCCTCCACTTT
16	TRBJ1-1	TRBV10-3	few	-	CAIRKAGGLQDTEAFF	TGTGCCATCAGAAAGGCCGGGGGGCTACAGGACACTGAAGCTTTCTTT
13	TRBJ2-1	TRBV27	-	-	CASSFTRTNEQFF	TGTGCCAGCAGTTTTACGCGTACCAATGAGCAGTTCTTC
15	TRBJ1-2	TRBV28	-	TRBD1	CASSLRGGPNYGYTF	TGTGCCAGCAGTTTAAGAGGGGGCCCGAACTATGGCTACACCTTC
15	TRBJ2-6	TRBV5-1	-	TRBD2	CASTWGGTGANVLTF	TGCGCCAGCACTTGGGGAGGGACCGGGGCCAACGTCCTGACTTTC
15	TRBJ2-3	TRBV7-2	-	TRBD2	CASSSRAGVTDTQYF	TGTGCCAGCAGCTCGAGGGCGGGAGTGACAGATACGCAGTATTTT
14	TRBJ2-1	TRBV28	-	-	CASSELRSYNEQFF	TGTGCCAGCAGCGAACTGCGCTCCTACAATGAGCAGTTCTTC
14	TRBJ1-2	TRBV28	-	-	CASSSPGLNYGYTF	TGTGCCAGCAGTTCTCCGGGACTTAACTATGGCTACACCTTC
15	TRBJ2-2	TRBV10-3	-	-	CAISDSGPDTGELFF	TGTGCCATCAGTGACTCCGGTCCGGACACCGGGGAGCTGTTTTTT
13	TRBJ1-6	TRBV6-5	once	-	CASSYFREAPLHF	TGTGCCAGCAGTTACTTCAGGGAAGCACCCCTCCACTTT
19	TRBJ1-3	TRBV12-5	-	-	CASAQSGTTLGEFRNTIYF	TGTGCTAGTGCCCAAAGCGGGACCACCCTGGGCGAATTTCGAAACACCATATATTTT
17	TRBJ2-5	TRBV11-1	-	TRBD1	CASSPRVGTGVRETQYF	TGTGCCAGCAGCCCAAGGGTTGGGACAGGAGTTCGGGAGACCCAGTACTTC
15	TRBJ2-2	TRBV11-2	-	-	CASSSQGRGTGELFF	TGTGCCAGCAGCTCCCAAGGGCGCGGCACCGGGGAGCTGTTTTTT
14	TRBJ1-1	TRBV10-3	-	-	CAISDGRENTEAFF	TGTGCCATCAGTGATGGCAGGGAGAACACTGAAGCTTTCTTT
13	TRBJ2-3	TRBV2	-	-	CASRRDFTDTQYF	TGTGCCAGCAGAAGGGACTTCACAGATACGCAGTATTTT
19	TRBJ2-1	TRBV4-1	-	TRBD2	CASSQTSGGAASSYNEQFF	TGCGCCAGCAGCCAGACTAGCGGGGGGGCCGCGAGCTCCTACAATGAGCAGTTCTTC
16	TRBJ2-2	TRBV11-2	-	-	CASSLVTGPGTGELFF	TGTGCCAGCAGCTTAGTTACGGGCCCGGGCACCGGGGAGCTGTTTTTT
14	TRBJ1-5	TRBV7-9	few	-	CASSPGDGNQPQHF	TGTGCCAGCAGCCCGGGGGACGGCAATCAGCCCCAGCATTTT
11	TRBJ2-7	TRBV6-6	-	-	CASSYATEQYF	TGTGCCAGCAGTTACGCGACCGAGCAGTACTTC
13	TRBJ2-1	TRBV2	-	-	CASEGLSYNEQFF	TGTGCCAGCGAGGGCCTATCCTACAATGAGCAGTTCTTC
15	TRBJ1-1	TRBV4-1	-	-	CASSQDQTGGTEAFF	TGCGCCAGCAGCCAAGATCAGACTGGAGGGACTGAAGCTTTCTTT
12	TRBJ1-1	TRBV6-5	-	-	CASSYRGSEAFF	TGTGCCAGCAGTTACAGGGGATCTGAAGCTTTCTTT
15	TRBJ2-2	TRBV5-4	-	-	CASSPTPGKNGELFF	TGTGCCAGCAGCCCGACCCCGGGGAAGAACGGGGAGCTGTTTTTT
15	TRBJ2-1	TRBV19	-	-	CASNSGQGEDNEQFF	-
15	TRBJ2-3	TRBV11-2	-	TRBD1	CASSLDRGSTDTQYF	TGTGCCAGCAGCTTAGACAGGGGGAGTACAGATACGCAGTATTTT
16	TRBJ1-2	TRBV10-3	once	-	CAIRGRDGLLVYGYTF	TGTGCCATCCGAGGCCGGGACGGTTTATTGGTTTATGGCTACACCTTC
16	TRBJ2-1	TRBV18	-	TRBD2	CASSPLAGSTYNEQFF	TGTGCCAGCTCACCCTTAGCGGGATCAACCTACAATGAGCAGTTCTTC
15	TRBJ2-7	TRBV19	-	-	CASSDPRGGSYEQYF	TGTGCCAGTAGTGACCCTAGGGGCGGGTCCTACGAGCAGTACTTC
11	TRBJ1-2	TRBV28	-	-	CAIQDHYGYTF	TGTGCCATACAGGACCACTATGGCTACACCTTC
12	TRBJ2-5	TRBV5-1	-	-	CASSLSQETQYF	TGCGCCAGCAGCTTGTCCCAAGAGACCCAGTACTTC
16	TRBJ1-5	TRBV30	-	-	CAWSVGQGIGNQPQHF	TGTGCCTGGAGTGTAGGTCAGGGGATAGGAAATCAGCCCCAGCATTTT
12	TRBJ2-7	TRBV6-5	-	-	CASSYTNYEQYF	TGTGCCAGCAGTTACACCAACTACGAGCAGTACTTC
15	TRBJ2-3	TRBV5-6	once	-	CASSPLWGEEDTQYF	TGTGCCAGCAGCCCATTATGGGGGGAGGAAGATACGCAGTATTTT